Listed here is a single TCR beta chain. Its target is unknown. This sample was taken from a study of Ad26.COV2.S vaccination and SARS-CoV-2 variants. TCRdb's table, derived via immunoSEQ multiplex PCR, lists solely in-frame clones and lacks some. The table includes 350,000 to 550,000 clones, roughly nine tenths detected once. Noted treatment: roughly 20 received Ad26.COV2.S at low or high dose, single or two shots; about five received placebo; per-sample allocation not given. Sampling was performed 63 days after the first vaccine or placebo injection. Overall study findings and caveats: Spike-specific responses of CD8+ and CD4+ T cells were reported to display substantial breadth after vaccination.

V lost 2 bases to trimming and J lost 5 bases; unmatched junction nucleotides: 5. Germline CDR1 LGHNA, CDR2 YSLEER. The CDR3 is 14 residues long. The material sequenced was peripheral blood, taken in a trial of Ad26.COV2.S vaccine versus placebo. This TCR derives from a person between 18 and 65 years old who received the Ad26.COV2.S COVID-19 vaccine or a placebo. The chain recombines TRBV4-3 with TRBJ2-5, with TRBD2 matching 7 bases. The DNA of the CDR3 is TGCGCCAGCAGCCAACAGGGAGGGATGGAGACCCAGTACTTC. Amino acid sequence: CASSQQGGMETQYF.